The 13 T cell receptor beta chains presented below share a single source sample, sequenced in a study of neurological immune-mediated disorders. Via MiXCR, TCRdb re-called the 5' RACE reads, giving one row per CDR3 protein. The data contain just over 95,000 distinct CDR3 sequences, around 3.3% of them singletons. The sequenced sample consisted of PBMCs. The receptors were gathered from a woman aged 18-29 years with multiple sclerosis.

This clonotype was counted many times. The gene calls are TRBV28 and TRBJ2-3, with unresolved D. The CDR3 is 12 amino acids. Germline lookup yields CDR1 MDHEN and CDR2 SYDVKM. V lost 8 bases and J lost 2, with 8 bases in between. The CDR3 region is CASEDTTDTQYF. The DNA for the CDR3 is TGTGCCAGCGAGGATACCACAGATACGCAGTATTTT.

In its sample, this clonotype was seen a few times. This chain joins TRBV7-2 and TRBJ2-7; D perhaps matches TRBD2 (5 bases). In germline, CDR1 is SGHTA, CDR2 FQGNSA. The CDR3 is 13 amino acids. Trimming removed 3 bases at V and 6 bases at J, with 12 bases between. For the CDR3, the DNA is TGTGCCAGCAGCTTCGACTGGACTGGCGAGCAGTACTTC. Translation: CASSFDWTGEQYF.

This clonotype was observed many times. The gene calls are TRBV4-2 and TRBJ1-2; TRBD1 matches 8 bases. With 1 base clipped from V and 5 bases from J, the junction kept 3 bases outside the gene matches. Germline lookup yields CDR1 LGHNA and CDR2 YNFKEQ. This CDR3 has 14 amino acids. CDR3 sequence (DNA): TGTGCCAGCAGCCAAGCTACAGGGGGATATGGCTACACCTTC. Translation: CASSQATGGYGYTF.

This clonotype appeared many times. This rearrangement joins TRBV4-3 to TRBJ2-7; 9 nucleotides align to TRBD1. The trim removed 4 bases at V and 7 bases at J, leaving 8 bases unmatched. The CDR3 runs 14 residues. Germline V gene lookup returns CDR1 LGHNA and CDR2 YSLEER. This CDR3 reads CASSRDRVIGEQYF. DNA for the CDR3: TGCGCCAGCAGCCGGGACAGGGTTATAGGGGAGCAGTACTTC.

This clonotype has a count of ten or more. DNA of the CDR3: TGTGCCAGCAGTGAGAGTCCGTCGCGAACCTACGAGCAGTACTTC. As protein: CASSESPSRTYEQYF. The chain joins TRBV6-1 to TRBJ2-7; D is unresolved. V shed 3 bases and J shed 2 bases, with 14 bases lying between them. The CDR3 runs to 15 residues. The germline V gene has CDR1 MNHNS and CDR2 SASEGT.

This clonotype was detected many times. V usage is TRBV30 and J usage is TRBJ1-1; D is unresolved. The CDR3 extends over 12 amino acids. V was pared by 2 bases and J by 5 bases, with 9 bases between. The germline CDR1 and CDR2 sequences are GTSNPN and SVGIG (reference sequence). The CDR3 is CAWSLYKTEAFF. DNA for the CDR3: TGTGCCTGGAGTCTTTACAAGACTGAAGCTTTCTTT.

This clonotype was counted ten times or more. The chain carries TRBV27 and TRBJ2-1; 14 bases line up with TRBD2. Germline CDR1 and CDR2: MNHEY and SMNVEV (reference sequence). J lost 6 bases, V lost 5 bases, and 6 bases had no gene match. This CDR3 region has 16 residues. Here the CDR3 reads CASSPLTSGRVNEQFF. In nucleotides, the CDR3 is TGTGCCAGCAGTCCGCTGACTAGCGGGAGGGTCAATGAGCAGTTCTTC.

This clonotype occurred many times. The V and J genes are TRBV11-2 and TRBJ2-5; possible D gene TRBD1, 6 bases. The CDR3 is 15 residues long. Germline-derived CDR1 and CDR2 are SGHAT and FQNNGV. Trimming left V 3 bases short and J 5 bases short, with 16 bases between. CDR3 residues: CASSFLKVGAETQYF. The CDR3 DNA is TGTGCCAGCAGCTTTTTAAAAGTGGGGGCGGAGACCCAGTACTTC.

This clonotype was found many times. This chain connects TRBV18 to TRBJ2-7, with 10 bases matching TRBD1. V lost 8 bases and J lost 0; bases outside the gene matches: 7. The CDR3 is made up of 15 amino acids. Germline V lookup: CDR1 KGHSH, CDR2 LQKENI. The CDR3 coding sequence is TGTGCCAGCACCACGGGACAGGGGAGCTCCTACGAGCAGTACTTC. This codes for CASTTGQGSSYEQYF. The variable domain in full, completed from reference TRBV18 and TRBJ2-7, reads NAGVMQNPRHLVRRRGQEARLRCSPMKGHSHVYWYRQLPEEGLKFMVYLQKENIIDESGMPKERFSAEFPKEGPSILRIQQVVRGDSAAYFCASTTGQGSSYEQYFGPGTRLTVT.

The CDR3 DNA sequence: TGTGCCTGGAGTAGGGACAGTAATAATTCACCCCTCCACTTT. Its protein is CAWSRDSNNSPLHF. The V and J genes are TRBV30 and TRBJ1-6; TRBD1 matches at 7 bases. V lost 2 bases and J lost 5; bases outside the gene matches: 3. The germline V gene encodes CDR1 GTSNPN and CDR2 SVGIG (reference sequence). This CDR3 contains 14 residues. Complete variable domain (other parts from reference TRBV30 and TRBJ1-6): SQTIHQWPATLVQPVGSPLSLECTVEGTSNPNLYWYRQAAGRGLQLLFYSVGIGQISSEVPQNLSASRPQDRQFILSSKKLLLSDSGFYLCAWSRDSNNSPLHFGNGTRLTVT.

This clonotype was found many times. This rearrangement joins TRBV7-8 to TRBJ2-1, with 10 bases identical to TRBD2. Germline V lookup: CDR1 SGHVS, CDR2 FQNEAQ. The J segment lost 6 bases and the V segment lost 2 bases, leaving 4 bases of the junction unmatched. The CDR3 covers 15 residues. CDR3 coding DNA: TGTGCCAGCAGCTTACAGCGGGGGGGCCGCAATGAGCAGTTCTTC. Protein: CASSLQRGGRNEQFF.

This clonotype came up many times. This chain connects TRBV7-2 to TRBJ1-1; a weak D match, TRBD1 (6 bases). Deletions cut 5 bases from V and 1 base from J, with 11 bases between. Germline CDR1 and CDR2: SGHTA and FQGNSA. The CDR3 is 14 amino acids. CDR3 nucleotides: TGTGCCAGCAGCCTAGGGGGTGCGAACACTGAAGCTTTCTTT. This sequence encodes CASSLGGANTEAFF.

This clonotype has more than one count but fewer than ten. The chain employs TRBV7-6 and TRBJ2-2; 8 nucleotides align to TRBD2. After removal of 2 bases from V and 3 bases from J, the junction contained 5 bases not matched to a gene. Germline V gene lookup returns CDR1 SGHVS and CDR2 FNYEAQ. The CDR3 is 16 amino acids. This CDR3 is CASSLPGLAYTGELFF. The CDR3 DNA sequence: TGTGCCAGCAGCTTACCCGGACTAGCCTACACCGGGGAGCTGTTTTTT.